One and the same sample provided the 21 T cell receptor beta chains below, sequenced in a study of blood T cell repertoires in COVID-19. Only in-frame clones appear in the TCRdb table, and some are missing; sequencing was by immunoSEQ multiplex PCR. The sample shows about 440,000 clones, around 90% of them seen only once. Sequencing was done on a sample of PBMCs or T cells enriched from blood (not recorded which). All receptors come from a man aged 18-30 years who had recovered from COVID-19.

V usage is TRBV6-5 and J usage is TRBJ1-2; possibly TRBD1 for D (5 bases). CDR1 is MNHEY and CDR2 is SVGAGI in the germline V gene. V was cut by 5 bases and J by 5 bases, with 9 bases left in between. The CDR3 totals 12 residues. The DNA for the CDR3 is TGTGCCAGCAGTCTGGACATATATGGCTACACCTTC. Encoded protein: CASSLDIYGYTF.

The chain couples TRBV18 to TRBJ1-2, with 7 bases matching TRBD1. V lost 5 bases, J lost 8 bases, and 14 bases stayed unmatched. The CDR3 sequence is 15 residues long. Germline assignment: CDR1 KGHSH and CDR2 LQKENI. The CDR3 loop is CASSNITGAQVGYTF. The CDR3 DNA sequence: TGTGCCAGCTCAAACATTACAGGGGCTCAAGTGGGCTACACCTTC.

This chain links TRBV5-1 with TRBJ1-1; D uncertain. V gave up 0 bases and J gave up 0 bases, with 6 bases separating them. The CDR3 sequence is 14 residues long. CDR1 is SGHRS, CDR2 YFSETQ, per germline. CDR3 sequence: CASSLDSLNTEAFF. The CDR3 DNA reads TGCGCCAGCAGCTTGGACAGTTTGAACACTGAAGCTTTCTTT.

V and J are TRBV3-1 (or the pseudogene TRBV3-2) and TRBJ1-4, with a tentative D call TRBD1 (5 bases). The CDR3 contains 16 residues. V was trimmed by 4 bases and J by 0 bases, leaving 12 bases between them. Germline V gene lookup returns CDR1 LGHDT and CDR2 YNNKEL (reference sequence). Here the CDR3 reads CASSPSDRATNEKLFF. The CDR3 DNA reads as TGTGCCAGCAGCCCATCAGACAGAGCAACTAATGAAAAACTGTTTTTT.

The gene calls are TRBV7-2 and TRBJ1-6; no clear D. This CDR3 is built from 15 residues. Looked up from germline, CDR1 is SGHTA and CDR2 is FQGNSA. Trimming removed 1 base at V and 1 base at J, with 5 bases between. DNA for the CDR3: TGTGCCAGCAGCTTAGTGCAGTCCTATAATTCACCCCTCCACTTT. Amino acid sequence: CASSLVQSYNSPLHF.

The rearrangement uses TRBV4-2 and TRBJ2-5; TRBD1 is a possible D gene (5 bases). This CDR3 has 13 amino acids. V was cut by 0 bases and J by 6 bases, with 8 bases left in between. Germline V CDR1 and CDR2: LGHNA, YNFKEQ. The CDR3 nucleotides read TGTGCCAGCAGCCAAGACCCAGGGAAGACCCAGTACTTC. The encoded protein is CASSQDPGKTQYF.

The V call is TRBV3-1 (or the pseudogene TRBV3-2), the J call TRBJ1-2, with 9 bases matching TRBD1. Trimming cost V 1 base and J 8 bases; bases outside gene matches: 11. The CDR3 length is 16 residues. Looked up from germline, CDR1 is LGHDT and CDR2 is YNNKEL (reference sequence). The CDR3 here is CASSQGQGGFVTGYTF. For the CDR3, the DNA is TGTGCCAGCAGCCAAGGACAGGGGGGCTTCGTGACGGGCTACACCTTC.

The gene calls are TRBV12-3 or TRBV12-4 and TRBJ2-7; D gene ambiguous. The CDR3 extends over 12 amino acids. The V end lost 2 bases, the J end lost 5 bases, and 7 bases lay between the germline ends. The CDR3 DNA follows: TGTGCCAGCAGTTTACTCCCCCACGAGCAGTACTTC. Its translation is CASSLLPHEQYF.

This chain links TRBV7-9 with TRBJ2-3; 8 nucleotides match TRBD1. The ends lost 5 bases at V and 6 bases at J; junction bases unmatched: 22. This CDR3 region has 19 residues. The germline V gene encodes CDR1 SEHNR and CDR2 FQNEAQ (reference sequence). The CDR3, as DNA: TGTGCCAGCAGCAGGGGGAGCAGCTGGGCTTCAGGGGGCGCGGATACGCAGTATTTT. This translates into CASSRGSSWASGGADTQYF.

The chain links TRBV19 to TRBJ2-6, with D tentatively TRBD2 (5 bases). The V and J ends lost 8 bases and 3 bases respectively, with 11 bases between them. The CDR3 runs 14 residues. From germline, CDR1 is LNHDA and CDR2 SQIVND (reference sequence). The CDR3, as DNA: TGTGCCAGTGCCCCGGGGATTGGGGCCAACGTCCTGACTTTC. Its translation: CASAPGIGANVLTF. Complete variable domain (other parts from reference TRBV19 and TRBJ2-6): DGGITQSPKYLFRKEGQNVTLSCEQNLNHDAMYWYRQDPGQGLRLIYYSQIVNDFQKGDIAEGYSVSREKKESFPLTVTSAQKNPTAFYLCASAPGIGANVLTFGAGSRLTVL.

The chain links TRBV27 to TRBJ1-1; 9 bases agree with TRBD1. This CDR3 has 13 amino acids. V lost 5 bases and J lost 6; bases outside the gene matches: 4. The germline gives CDR1 MNHEY, CDR2 SMNVEV (reference sequence). CDR3 in DNA: TGTGCCAGCAGTCTACAGGGGGCGGCTGAAGCTTTCTTT. Amino acids: CASSLQGAAEAFF.

This chain uses TRBV5-1 with TRBJ2-2; TRBD1 matches 7 bases. CDR3 size: 16 residues. CDR1 SGHRS and CDR2 YFSETQ come from the germline V gene. The V gene end was trimmed by 4 bases and the J gene end by 5 bases; junction bases not matched to a gene: 11. The CDR3 loop reads CASSQETGLVTGELFF. CDR3 bases: TGCGCCAGCAGCCAGGAGACAGGGCTTGTGACCGGGGAGCTGTTTTTT.

The chain links TRBV27 to TRBJ2-3; possibly TRBD1 for D (6 bases). Germline CDR1 MNHEY, CDR2 SMNVEV (reference sequence). V was cut by 7 bases and J by 5 bases, with 13 bases left in between. There are 13 residues in the CDR3. The CDR3 is CASKKTGLDTQYF. In DNA, the CDR3 is TGTGCCAGCAAAAAGACAGGACTAGATACGCAGTATTTT.

The genes are TRBV5-4 and TRBJ1-2; maybe TRBD1 (5 bases). The V gene's germline CDR1 is SGHNT and CDR2 YYREEE (reference sequence). The CDR3 is made up of 16 amino acids. Trimming took off 0 bases at V and 3 bases at J, with 15 bases between the two ends. The CDR3 bases are TGTGCCAGCAGCTTGGATCTCGTCAGGGATCACTATGGCTACACCTTC. It encodes CASSLDLVRDHYGYTF.

The chain couples TRBV6-6 to TRBJ1-6, with no clear D. Germline V gene lookup returns CDR1 MNHNY and CDR2 SVGAGI (reference sequence). The V end was cut by 1 base, the J end by 4 bases, with 11 bases between. This CDR3 has 16 residues. As DNA, the CDR3 is TGTGCCAGCAGTTACTTGGCAGTGAAATATAATTCACCCCTCCACTTT. This sequence encodes CASSYLAVKYNSPLHF.

This rearrangement joins TRBV27 to TRBJ2-1; TRBD2 is a possible D gene (6 bases). The ends were cut back, 5 bases at V and 3 bases at J, with 17 bases in the middle. CDR3 length equals 16 residues. Per germline, CDR1 MNHEY and CDR2 SMNVEV (reference sequence). This chain's CDR3 is CASSIPRAGNYNEQFF. The CDR3 coding sequence is TGTGCCAGCAGTATCCCTAGAGCGGGTAACTACAATGAGCAGTTCTTC.

This chain links TRBV12-3 or TRBV12-4 with TRBJ1-2, with D perhaps matching TRBD1 (6 bases). The V end was cut by 6 bases, the J end by 5 bases, with 13 bases between. This CDR3 contains 13 residues. For the CDR3, the DNA is TGTGCCAGCAGCACCACAGGGTTGTATGGCTACACCTTC. Its protein product is CASSTTGLYGYTF.

The rearrangement joins TRBV6-5 to TRBJ1-1; D call uncertain. CDR3 length: 14 amino acids. The V end was cut by 8 bases, the J end by 5 bases, with 18 bases between. Germline-derived CDR1 and CDR2 are MNHEY and SVGAGI. The CDR3, as DNA: TGTGCCAGCTTTTTACAGCGGACCAATACTGAAGCTTTCTTT. Residues: CASFLQRTNTEAFF.

The chain joins TRBV5-4 to TRBJ1-3; TRBD1 aligns across 8 bases. The CDR3 contains 15 residues. Looked up from germline, CDR1 is SGHNT and CDR2 is YYREEE (reference sequence). V trimming: 0 bases; J trimming: 4 bases; junction bases outside the gene matches: 3. In DNA, the CDR3 is TGTGCCAGCAGCTTGGAAACAGGGGGAGGAAACACCATATATTTT. Translation: CASSLETGGGNTIYF.

The V and J genes are TRBV11-3 and TRBJ1-5; D unclear. CDR3 size: 13 residues. V shed 5 bases and J shed 3 bases, with 8 bases lying between them. Per the germline V gene, CDR1 is SGHNT and CDR2 is YENEEA. CDR3: CASSTKPNQPQHF. The CDR3 coding sequence is TGTGCCAGCAGCACAAAACCCAATCAGCCCCAGCATTTT.

The chain has TRBV27 and TRBJ1-2; D unclear. The V end lost 5 bases, the J end lost 1 base, and 8 bases lay between the germline ends. Germline V gene sequence: CDR1 MNHEY, CDR2 SMNVEV (reference sequence). The CDR3 runs to 13 residues. The CDR3 bases are TGTGCCAGCAGTGCCGGGATTAACTATGGCTACACCTTC. Translation gives CASSAGINYGYTF.